This entry lists 25 T cell receptor beta chains sequenced from one sample in a study of regulatory dendritic cells for organ transplantation. Repertoires were generated with immunoSEQ multiplex PCR, while TCRdb's copy carries only in-frame clones and drops some. This sample has approximately 19,000 clones, with 74% found just once. Sequences were obtained from memory CD4+ T cells from blood. Subset defined: CD45RO+ memory T cells. These receptors were obtained from a human donor in good health.

The CDR3 is CASSERRTSTDTQYF. For the CDR3, the DNA is TGTGCCAGCAGTGAGCGCAGGACTAGCACAGATACGCAGTATTTT. The chain is built from TRBV2 and TRBJ2-3, with a possible D match to TRBD2 (5 bases). The CDR3 runs to 15 residues. CDR1 SNHLY and CDR2 FYNNEI come from the germline V gene. Trimming shortened V by 3 bases and J by 0 bases, and 10 bases separated the two germline ends.

The chain uses TRBV4-1 and TRBJ2-7; TRBD2 agrees at 7 bases. The CDR3 extends over 15 amino acids. The germline V gene encodes CDR1 MGHRA and CDR2 YSYEKL. J was trimmed by 6 bases and V by 1 base; bases with no gene match: 9. CDR3 protein: CASSQAPSGVVEQYF. DNA of the CDR3: TGCGCCAGCAGCCAAGCTCCCAGCGGGGTCGTCGAGCAGTACTTC.

The V and J genes are TRBV6-4 and TRBJ2-5, with 9 bases aligning to TRBD2. This CDR3 comprises 17 residues. Per the germline V gene, CDR1 is MRHNA and CDR2 is SNTAGT. J was trimmed by 5 bases and V by 4 bases; bases with no gene match: 14. CDR3 DNA: TGTGCCAGCAGTGGAGAAAGGGCGGGGGGGCCTCGGGAGACCCAGTACTTC. This translates into CASSGERAGGPRETQYF.

This clone occurred once. The rearrangement links TRBV14 to TRBJ1-2; D gene ambiguous. The V end lost 10 bases, the J end lost 7 bases, and 25 bases lay between the germline ends. This CDR3 comprises 15 residues. In germline, CDR1 is SGHDN, CDR2 FVKESK. CDR3 region: CATEPLDRRGGGYTF. For the CDR3, the DNA is TGTGCCACCGAGCCCTTGGACCGCCGGGGAGGTGGCTACACCTTC.

V usage is TRBV18 and J usage is TRBJ2-1; 12 positions agree with TRBD2. The CDR3 totals 17 residues. CDR1 KGHSH and CDR2 LQKENI come from the germline V gene. The V gene end was trimmed by 1 base and the J gene end by 5 bases; junction bases not matched to a gene: 6. The CDR3 sequence is CASSPRATSGGHNEQFF. The CDR3 coding sequence is TGTGCCAGCTCACCACGGGCGACTAGCGGGGGTCACAATGAGCAGTTCTTC.

This chain uses TRBV9 with TRBJ2-3; D is ambiguous. Trimming took 3 bases from V and 0 from J, leaving 14 bases between them. CDR3 length: 16 residues. Germline CDR1 and CDR2: SGDLS and YYNGEE. The DNA for the CDR3 is TGTGCCAGCAGCGCCACGCTATACCCTAGCACAGATACGCAGTATTTT. Its protein is CASSATLYPSTDTQYF.

This chain connects TRBV18 to TRBJ2-3, with 9 bases aligning to TRBD1. After removal of 4 bases from V and 3 bases from J, the junction contained 8 bases not matched to a gene. This CDR3 is built from 16 residues. Germline V gives CDR1 KGHSH, CDR2 LQKENI. The DNA of the CDR3 is TGTGCCAGCTCACTTACAGGGGGCGCAGGAACAGATACGCAGTATTTT. It codes for CASSLTGGAGTDTQYF.

On this clone itself: The sample carries other DNA sequences with the same CDR3. The CDR3 reads CASSSDRGFATNEKLFF. CDR3 DNA: TGTGCCAGCAGCTCGGACAGGGGTTTTGCAACTAATGAAAAACTGTTTTTT. This chain uses TRBV7-9 with TRBJ1-4; 9 nucleotides line up with TRBD1. Germline V CDR1 and CDR2: SEHNR, FQNEAQ (reference sequence). The CDR3 consists of 17 residues. J was trimmed by 0 bases and V by 4 bases; bases with no gene match: 6.

This clone has a single count. The CDR3, as DNA: TGCGCCAGCAGCTTTGGGGAGGCGAACACTGAAGCTTTCTTT. It encodes CASSFGEANTEAFF. The rearrangement links TRBV5-1 to TRBJ1-1; D unclear. Germline loops: CDR1 SGHRS, CDR2 YFSETQ. The V gene lost 2 bases and the J gene lost 1 base, with 9 bases spanning the gap. The CDR3 contains 14 residues.

The chain has TRBV7-3 and TRBJ2-3; weak D call: TRBD1 (6 bases). V lost 5 bases, J lost 0 bases, and 12 bases lay in between. The CDR3 contains 15 residues. Germline CDR1 reads SGHTA; CDR2 reads FQGTGA. In nucleotides, the CDR3 is TGTGCCAGCAGCCCCCTGGGACATAGCACAGATACGCAGTATTTT. Protein sequence: CASSPLGHSTDTQYF.

The chain employs TRBV4-1 and TRBJ2-3; D remains unclear. The CDR3 sequence is 12 residues long. Germline V gene lookup returns CDR1 MGHRA and CDR2 YSYEKL. V dropped 3 bases and J dropped 6 bases, with 7 bases sitting between them. In DNA, the CDR3 is TGCGCCAGCAGCCAGCGGCAGGATACGCAGTATTTT. It encodes CASSQRQDTQYF.

This clone was seen a few times. The chain combines TRBV6-1 with TRBJ2-7, with D possibly being TRBD1 (5 bases). The length of the CDR3 is 13 residues. The germline CDR1 and CDR2 sequences are MNHNS and SASEGT. Trimming pared 8 bases from V and 3 bases from J, leaving 14 bases between. The CDR3 DNA reads as TGTGCCAGCTCCTCCGGACACCTCTACGAGCAGTACTTC. Translating it yields CASSSGHLYEQYF.

This clone has a single count. This chain joins TRBV5-4 and TRBJ2-3; 7 bases map to TRBD2. The V segment lost 5 bases and the J segment 1 base; nucleotides outside the gene matches: 7. The germline CDR1 and CDR2 sequences are SGHNT and YYREEE (reference sequence). The CDR3 covers 15 residues. CDR3 coding DNA: TGTGCCAGCAGACCCAGAAGCGGGGGCACAGATACGCAGTATTTT. It codes for CASRPRSGGTDTQYF.

V and J are TRBV19 and TRBJ2-7, with 10 bases aligning to TRBD1. Germline V gives CDR1 LNHDA, CDR2 SQIVND (reference sequence). V trimming: 6 bases; J trimming: 0 bases; junction bases outside the gene matches: 2. The CDR3 sequence is 14 residues long. CDR3 sequence reads: CASRDRGSSYEQYF. The CDR3 nucleotides are TGTGCCAGTAGGGACAGGGGGAGCTCCTACGAGCAGTACTTC.

This chain uses TRBV27 with TRBJ2-7; maybe TRBD1 (6 bases). The CDR3 covers 17 residues. From germline, CDR1 is MNHEY and CDR2 SMNVEV (reference sequence). V lost 6 bases and J lost 2, with 23 bases in between. The DNA for the CDR3 is TGTGCCAGCAGCCGAGGCGGGCAGGGGAGCCGGACCTACGAGCAGTACTTC. Residues: CASSRGGQGSRTYEQYF.

The sample holds one count of this clone. The rearrangement links TRBV29-1 to TRBJ2-5; TRBD1 aligns across 7 bases. The CDR3 is made up of 13 amino acids. Trimming cost V 6 bases and J 1 base; bases outside gene matches: 5. Germline CDR1 is SQVTM and CDR2 is ANQGSEA. CDR3 nucleotide sequence: TGCAGCGTAACAAGGGACAGCCAAGAGACCCAGTACTTC. This encodes CSVTRDSQETQYF.

The V and J genes are TRBV10-3 and TRBJ2-1; 9 bases are a match to TRBD2. V was clipped by 3 bases and J by 7 bases; unmatched bases: 7. The CDR3 sequence is 15 residues long. Germline CDR1 is ENHRY and CDR2 is SYGVKD. The CDR3 bases are TGTGCCATCAGTGAAGGCGGGGGGGCTCGGAATGAGCAGTTCTTC. Its translation: CAISEGGGARNEQFF.

J is TRBJ1-6 and V is TRBV7-2; D unclear. The CDR3 covers 15 residues. Germline V CDR1 and CDR2: SGHTA, FQGNSA. V lost 2 bases and J 5 bases, leaving 10 bases between the germline ends. The CDR3 loop reads CASSLKAGDNSPLHF. The CDR3 DNA is TGTGCCAGCAGCTTAAAGGCGGGAGATAATTCACCCCTCCACTTT.

The V gene is TRBV5-1, the J gene TRBJ1-2; 8 bases agree with TRBD1. Germline CDR1 and CDR2: SGHRS and YFSETQ. CDR3 length equals 15 residues. The ends lost 1 base at V and 8 bases at J; junction bases unmatched: 10. CDR3 sequence: CASSLSAGQGRGYTF. The CDR3, as DNA: TGCGCCAGCAGCTTGAGTGCCGGACAGGGACGCGGCTACACCTTC. Using reference TRBV5-1 and TRBJ1-2 for the parts outside the CDR3, the full variable domain is KAGVTQTPRYLIKTRGQQVTLSCSPISGHRSVSWYQQTPGQGLQFLFEYFSETQRNKGNFPGRFSGRQFSNSRSEMNVSTLELGDSALYLCASSLSAGQGRGYTFGSGTRLTVV.

The rearrangement uses TRBV19 and TRBJ1-4; 8 positions agree with TRBD1. V was pared by 6 bases and J by 8 bases, with 8 bases of the junction left unmatched. CDR1 and CDR2 (germline): LNHDA, SQIVND (reference sequence). The CDR3 length is 14 residues. DNA of the CDR3: TGTGCCAGTAGCCAGGGGGCGTTGGAGGAAAAACTGTTTTTT. It is translated as CASSQGALEEKLFF.

The gene calls are TRBV11-1 and TRBJ2-1; 15 bases map to TRBD2. The ends lost 5 bases at V and 10 bases at J; junction bases unmatched: 3. CDR1 SGHAT and CDR2 FQDESV come from the germline V gene (reference sequence). The CDR3 runs to 14 residues. Here the CDR3 reads CASSIGTSGGEQFF. In nucleotides, the CDR3 is TGTGCCAGCAGCATTGGGACTAGCGGGGGGGAGCAGTTCTTC.

This clone was counted between two and nine times. This chain joins TRBV6-6 and TRBJ1-6, with D maybe TRBD1 (5 bases). CDR1 and CDR2 from the germline V gene are MNHNY and SVGAGI (reference sequence). V was pared by 4 bases and J by 13 bases, with 17 bases between. The CDR3 has 14 residues. The CDR3 region has the DNA TGTGCCAGCAGTTTCAGGGAATCCGTAAACCCCCTCCACTTT. It encodes CASSFRESVNPLHF.

This clone appeared a few times. This chain uses TRBV6-1 with TRBJ2-3, with TRBD1 matching 10 bases. There are 15 residues in the CDR3. Germline values: CDR1 MNHNS, CDR2 SASEGT. Trimming removed 7 bases from V and 3 bases from J; junction bases left unmatched: 7. The CDR3 nucleotides read TGTGCCAGCACTCTGAGGACAGGGGGGACAGATACGCAGTATTTT. It yields the protein CASTLRTGGTDTQYF.

The chain couples TRBV5-5 to TRBJ1-2; 8 nucleotides align to TRBD1. CDR1 and CDR2 from the germline V gene are SGHKS and YYEKEE (reference sequence). The ends lost 1 base at V and 8 bases at J; junction bases unmatched: 10. There are 15 residues in the CDR3. CDR3 nucleotides: TGTGCCAGCAGCTTGTTGTTGACAGGGGAAGTGGGCTACACCTTC. Translating gives CASSLLLTGEVGYTF.

The CDR3 reads CASSIRGTSGSPYEQYF. CDR3 DNA sequence: TGTGCCAGTAGTATCCGTGGGACTAGCGGGAGCCCCTACGAGCAGTACTTC. The gene calls are TRBV19 and TRBJ2-7; 14 bases match TRBD2. CDR1 is LNHDA, CDR2 SQIVND, per germline (reference sequence). The CDR3 has 17 amino acids. Losses at the gene ends were 3 bases for V and 2 bases for J; bases not matched to a gene: 6.